This T cell receptor beta chain emerged from a study of cytomegalovirus exposure and HLA in healthy donors. Overall study results and limits: First-cohort TCR clusters tended to co-occur in the 95 to 150 validation repertoires, a later analysis found.

The V end lost 7 bases, the J end lost 3 bases, and 22 bases lay between the germline ends. The CDR3 contains 16 residues. Germline loops: CDR1 SGHVS, CDR2 FQNEAQ. Regarding this clone: Its target is unknown.

TCRdb's table, derived via immunoSEQ multiplex PCR, lists solely in-frame clones and lacks some. The sample records hundreds of thousands of clones, 87% being singletons. Sequencing was carried out using PBMCs. This TCR was sampled from a man between 18 and 29 years old in good health and CMV-seronegative. This sequence joins TRBV7-8 and TRBJ2-7; unclear D gene. CDR3 loop: CASTELSFGSGYEQYF. The CDR3 coding sequence is TGTGCCAGCACCGAACTATCCTTTGGGTCGGGCTACGAGCAGTACTTC.